A single TCR beta chain is shown here with its context. Its antigen is not identified. TCRdb re-called the 5' RACE reads with MiXCR, one entry per CDR3 protein. The data hold about 350,000 distinct CDR3 sequences, with approximately 15% observed a single time. This CDR3 is built from 15 residues. The J segment lost 8 bases and the V segment lost 6 bases, leaving 9 bases of the junction unmatched. CDR1 is SGDLS and CDR2 is YYNGEE in the germline V gene. These data originate in a study of T-cell memory formation after mild COVID-19. Study observations and caveats: Pre-infection memory carried some responding clones, suggesting that cross-reactive memory joined. A second wave expanding day 15 to 37 was CD4+-biased; contracting clones were balanced.

This sequence originates from a man aged 18 to 35 who had mild COVID-19 (a few samples of this study predate the infection). Cell type and time point are not known. What was sequenced was PBMCs or a T cell subset sorted from them (not recorded which). V gene TRBV9 combines with J gene TRBJ1-6; 9 nucleotides match TRBD1. The CDR3 region has the DNA TGTGCCAGCACGATGACGGGACAGGGTGATTCACCCCTCCACTTT. Encoded protein: CASTMTGQGDSPLHF. The whole variable domain, remainder taken from reference TRBV9 and TRBJ1-6, is DSGVTQTPKHLITATGQRVTLRCSPRSGDLSVYWYQQSLDQGLQFLIQYYNGEERAKGNILERFSAQQFPDLHSELNLSSLELGDSALYFCASTMTGQGDSPLHFGNGTRLTVT.